The clone carrying this T cell receptor beta chain was seen repeatedly, ten times or more. Its antigen remains unknown. Investigators excluded patients with uncontrolled infection, other autoimmune disease, pregnancy or lactation. Together with thyroid ultrasound, orbital computed tomography, serum thyroxine and TRAb, clinical symptoms were used for diagnoses. A 10 ml volume of fresh peripheral blood provided the PBMCs. This sample is drawn from a study of T cells in Graves' hyperthyroidism and ophthalmopathy. TCR beta CDR3 region amplification was performed from RNA transcripts. The HTBI primer set served for first-round RT-PCR of the TCR CDR3. MiXCR, run by TCRdb on the multiplex PCR reads, gives a single entry per CDR3 protein. The sample records roughly 510,000 distinct CDR3 sequences, about a fifth being singletons. Per the germline V gene, CDR1 is ENHRY and CDR2 is SYGVKD. The V end was cut by 10 bases, the J end by 1 base, with 19 bases between. CDR3 length: 15 residues.

Study-wide points: Before onset, by a median of around six months, the model predicted ophthalmopathy.

This receptor was identified in a man in his late teens or twenties with Graves' hyperthyroidism. The chain has TRBV10-3 and TRBJ1-1; D may be TRBD1 (6 bases). What was sequenced was blood. CDR3 nucleotides: TGTGCCACCAGAAACAGGGACGACGAGAACACTGAAGCTTTCTTT. Its translation: CATRNRDDENTEAFF.